This TCR beta chain was retrieved from a study of cytomegalovirus exposure and HLA in healthy donors (dated by TCRdb to about 2017). About the full investigation: In an earlier analysis of around 540 of the donors, 250 to 350 Gb of sequence data and 95 million to 130 million unique TCR beta sequences from about 180 million T cells were reported. In a later genetic analysis, genome-wide SNP genotypes for about 55% of the roughly 700 donors were used, and that subset was treated as a discovery cohort. All discovery cohort repertoires had been generated on a single sequencing platform. A later analysis re-analyzed previously published TCR beta repertoires from roughly 690 donors and added high-resolution HLA genotyping to study TCR occurrence patterns. In the later analysis, no new phenotypic data were used to find candidate immune exposures; instead, reliance was placed on TCR beta sequences and their occurrence across donors. A separate validation cohort of approximately 120 different subjects was used in addition to the roughly 700-subject first cohort. To decide whether each TCR beta V gene segment behaved as functional or pseudogenic, an earlier analysis of approximately 620 of the donors relied on high-throughput TCR beta sequencing. Of the roughly 390 genotyped donors, approximately 82% fell in the genetic ancestry cluster associated with self-reported Caucasian donors. About five DR-DQ haplotypes were treated as single units for association and clustering because of strong linkage in the cohort. The study combined high-throughput TCR immunosequencing, statistical association of individual TCRs with disease status, and machine learning to predict cytomegalovirus infection status. The aim of the study was to test whether cataloging public T cell receptors could identify signatures of past pathogen exposure. Donor age, sex, ethnicity and CMV serostatus were collected together with the repertoire data. Class I and class II HLA loci were covered by the typing at four-digit resolution. Approximately 300 gigabases of sequencing data and tens of millions of unique TCR sequences made up an early release that covered roughly 670 HLA-typed donors. The number of donors typed differed by locus, with 629-630 for A, B, C, DRB1 and DQB1, more than 500 for DQA1, 600 to 610 for DPA1, and 450 to 480 for DPB1. On average, roughly 250,000 unique TCR beta nucleotide sequences were sequenced per donor among 300 to 500 genotyped donors of the cohort, with about 17% of those sequences being non-productive. Using immunosequencing, the study profiled T cell repertoires from about 650 subjects and related those repertoires to cytomegalovirus serostatus. The research as a whole found: Strong co-occurrence of HLA alleles, especially DR and DQ, made assigning TCR associations to individual alleles difficult. The cohort was sequenced for TCR beta chains only, and without alpha or paired-chain data the features that could be detected were limited. The study listed approximately 150 TCR beta chains as associated with cytomegalovirus. At a false discovery rate of 0.05, a later analysis linked under 20,000 TCR beta sequences to specific HLA alleles. Sequencing depth was assumed to be roughly uniform across donors in the presence/absence analyses, though that assumption may not hold. According to a later analysis, TCR association rates differed among HLA loci, with DRB1 alleles showing the most associated TCRs and HLA-C alleles showing the fewest. A further reported finding was that TCR beta sequences accurately predicted the HLA-A and HLA-B alleles for most subjects in the first cohort. Most CMV-associated TCR beta chains appeared to be HLA-restricted in a later analysis, and the HLA associations seemed to be driven largely by CMV exposure. In vitro tests confirmed that three of the cytomegalovirus-associated TCR beta chains recognize cytomegalovirus antigens. V-gene and J-gene trimming of TCR beta chains was associated with a missense DCLRE1C variant in a later genetic analysis, and the association was replicated in an independent cohort. Compared with the 666-donor mean, donors in an Asian-associated ancestry cluster had fewer N-insertions in productive TCRs, according to a later genetic analysis. The authors suggested that the approach could potentially be generalized to other disease states and immunological phenotypes. Compared with equally common non-associated chains, HLA-associated TCR beta chains in a later analysis were more clonally expanded and had lower generation probabilities. In an earlier analysis of 500 to 650 of the donors, most TCR beta V segments appeared in productive rearrangements about 87% or about 30% of the time, broadly matching IMGT annotations. In both the original and validation cohorts, the classifier was reported to diagnose cytomegalovirus status with high specificity and sensitivity. Because counts were too low, seventeen rarely observed V segments, including chromosome 9 orphons, were excluded from the earlier analysis of fewer than 650 of the donors. The 87-base-pair reads could not distinguish some IMGT-functional V segments, including TRBV6-2 and TRBV6-3, so those segments were excluded. Linkage disequilibrium might explain the correlated functional status among segregating V segments, but an unknown experimental factor could not be ruled out. The sequencing pipeline was judged likely to have produced a cluster of highly shared sequence variants as a technical artifact. Most TCR sequences were observed very rarely across donors, whereas some public TCRs were present in many individuals. Several of the top co-occurrence clusters appeared to be linked to parvovirus B19, influenza, CMV and Epstein-Barr virus, according to a later analysis. The only immune exposure information available for the cohort was CMV serostatus. Because HLA typing was unavailable for some donors at each locus, only the typed subset was used in association tests.

The CDR3, from cysteine to phenylalanine, totals 13 residues. The entry retains the CDR3 DNA only, 39 bases that are in frame from base 1. The germline V gene supplies CDR1 LGHNA and CDR2 YNFKEQ. Between the V and J ends, shortened by 4 bases and 2 bases respectively, the junction contains 6 bases. This clone was detected only a few times. Its antigen is still unknown. Base-call qualities are not available, and no considerably larger clone is one nucleotide away. Library preparation was by the immunoSEQ multiplex PCR assay. A mixture of 60 forward primers for TCR Vbeta segments and 13 reverse primers for TCR Jbeta segments was used in the multiplex PCR. The CDR3 region of rearranged TCR beta genes was amplified from genomic DNA with a multiplex PCR assay. The amplified TCR beta libraries were sequenced on the Illumina HiSeq System as 87-base-pair reads. Under the source paper's analysis protocol: A later analysis tallied approximately 87 million unique TCR beta chains across the 600 to 700 repertoires, and around 12 million of those chains were shared by two or more donors. A nearest-neighbor algorithm error-corrected the raw reads and collapsed the reads into unique sequences, merging closely related sequences to remove PCR and sequencing errors. V, D and J gene segments were assigned by aligning CDR3 sequences to IMGT reference sequences. For a sequence to be retained, a match of at least six nucleotides to both a V gene segment and a J gene segment was required. A rearrangement was called productive if the CDR3 had no stop codons and remained in frame with V and J, and every other rearrangement was called non-productive. Following IMGT convention, CDR3 was defined as the stretch from the second conserved V-encoded cysteine to the conserved J-encoded phenylalanine. Sequences without an unambiguous match to a single V gene segment were excluded from the earlier analysis of a few hundred of the donors. An earlier analysis of fewer than 650 of the donors classified V segments as functional when productive rearrangements were above 56.7% and as segregating when the standard deviation between donors was above 5%. To diagnose cytomegalovirus status from the catalog of TCR beta chain sequences, a statistical classification framework was built. A later analysis assigned V and J genes by comparing TCR nucleotide sequences with IMGT/GENE-DB human TR gene sequences. The TCRdist pipeline was used in a later analysis to assign CDR3 sequences and most-parsimonious VDJ recombination scenarios. A later analysis defined each TCR beta chain by its CDR3 amino acid sequence plus V-gene family, and excluded reads lacking a unique V-gene family. In a later analysis, fewer than 650 highly shared, low-generation-probability nucleotide sequences were removed to address suspected cross-contamination and a sequencing artifact. In a later analysis, a clonal expansion index for each public chain was calculated from normalized within-repertoire ranks of inferred template counts. A later analysis computed generation probabilities with a VDJ recombination model fitted to out-of-frame rearrangements, and checked the results against IGoR. In a later analysis, hypergeometric tests were used to score TCR-TCR, TCR-HLA and TCR-CMV co-occurrence, with a repertoire-size bias correction applied to TCR pairs. To estimate false discovery rates, a later analysis permuted the HLA or CMV assignments 20 times. In a later analysis, co-occurring TCRs were grouped with DBSCAN, and TCRdist sequence similarity was added when clustering was performed within HLA-allele-positive subsets. Repertoires with fewer than 30,000 or more than 120,000 public chains were left out of co-occurrence clustering, as were five repertoires with anomalous nucleotide sharing. Not all clones reach the TCRdb copy of this immuneACCESS table, which keeps in-frame sequences only. Checked studies attribute under half of the gap to unresolved V genes and leave the rest unexplained. The V and J calls and the clone size are those of that table, but D and trimming were determined from the DNA. For this sample the table gives about 160,000 clones, of which roughly 89% were detected only once. Jointly, the top ten make up 0.65% to 0.9% of the sample.

The cohort was made up of roughly 670 healthy bone marrow donors. Cohort members were all nominally healthy when sampled, although unrecorded immune exposures were likely present. The donor tested CMV seronegative and was one of the 352 seronegative cohort members. A peripheral blood sample was collected from each donor, and TCR beta sequencing was performed on peripheral blood mononuclear cells. Genomic DNA was extracted from the blood cell samples with the Qiagen DNeasy Blood Extraction Kit. Rearrangement joined TRBV4-2 to TRBJ1-5, with the D segment identity uncertain. The sequence came from a woman between 25 and 40 years old in good health and CMV-seronegative. The sequencing sample was made of PBMCs. This receptor has the CDR3 CASSLSGNQPQHF. Read as DNA, the sequence is TGTGCCAGCAGCCTCTCCGGCAATCAGCCCCAGCATTTT.